Presented here are 14 T cell receptor beta chains from one specimen sequenced in a study of blood T cell repertoires in COVID-19. Profiled with immunoSEQ multiplex PCR; TCRdb holds only in-frame clones, not every one. The sample consists of more than 250,000 clones, 70% to 90% of them appearing once. Sequencing was performed on PBMCs or T cells enriched from blood (not recorded which). These receptors were obtained from a young man who had recovered from COVID-19.

The chain uses TRBV6-1 and TRBJ2-1; 7 nucleotides match TRBD1. After removal of 2 bases from V and 8 bases from J, the junction contained 6 bases not matched to a gene. Germline V CDR1 and CDR2: MNHNS, SASEGT. The CDR3 has 14 amino acids. The CDR3 DNA is TGTGCCAGCAGTGAAAGTAGACAGGGCCATGAGCAGTTCTTC. This translates into CASSESRQGHEQFF.

The chain is built from TRBV11-2 and TRBJ2-7; D unresolved. The V gene's germline CDR1 is SGHAT and CDR2 FQNNGV. The CDR3 consists of 15 residues. V was clipped by 5 bases and J by 1 base, with 15 bases between them. The CDR3 DNA reads as TGTGCCAGCAGCCCCCGGGTCCGTCGATCCTACGAGCAGTACTTC. Its translation is CASSPRVRRSYEQYF.

This clone was seen just once. The chain has TRBV6-5 and TRBJ2-7; the D gene is possibly TRBD1 (6 bases). Trimming pared 8 bases from V and 6 bases from J, leaving 17 bases between. Germline CDR1 and CDR2: MNHEY and SVGAGI. The CDR3 is 13 amino acids. The CDR3: CASRTAPLTEQYF. CDR3 coding DNA: TGTGCCAGCCGGACAGCCCCCCTCACCGAGCAGTACTTC.

The chain combines TRBV7-9 with TRBJ2-2, with TRBD1 matching 10 bases. Germline CDR1 is SEHNR and CDR2 is FQNEAQ (reference sequence). V shed 5 bases and J 2 bases; nucleotides not matched to a gene: 5. CDR3 length equals 16 residues. CDR3 coding DNA: TGTGCCAGCAGCAGGGACAGGGGTTCCAACACCGGGGAGCTGTTTTTT. It is translated as CASSRDRGSNTGELFF.

The rearrangement uses TRBV19 and TRBJ1-2; 7 bases are a match to TRBD1. The CDR3 has 14 residues. The V gene end was trimmed by 2 bases and the J gene end by 3 bases; junction bases not matched to a gene: 3. Germline V gene sequence: CDR1 LNHDA, CDR2 SQIVND (reference sequence). CDR3 nucleotides: TGTGCCAGTAGTATACCCACAGGGGACTATGGCTACACCTTC. Translation: CASSIPTGDYGYTF.

Worth noting for this clone: In the same sample, other DNA sequences code for this CDR3. The chain links TRBV10-3 to TRBJ1-1, with D perhaps TRBD1 (5 bases). Germline CDR1 ENHRY, CDR2 SYGVKD. The CDR3 is made up of 13 amino acids. The V end lost 7 bases, the J end lost 5 bases, and 14 bases lay between the germline ends. CDR3 nucleotide sequence: TGTGCCATCACCTCCACGGGGGGAACTGAAGCTTTCTTT. Protein: CAITSTGGTEAFF.

There are a few counts of this clone. V and J are TRBV6-5 and TRBJ1-5; D is unclear. The CDR3 extends over 13 amino acids. From germline, CDR1 is MNHEY and CDR2 SVGAGI. Between the trimmed V and J ends, which lost 5 bases and 0 bases, there was a span of 5 bases. CDR3 residues: CASSPSSNQPQHF. The DNA for the CDR3 is TGTGCCAGCAGTCCTTCTAGCAATCAGCCCCAGCATTTT.

V and J are TRBV2 and TRBJ2-2; no clear D. V was pared by 2 bases and J by 0 bases, with 7 bases between. The CDR3 is 15 residues long. Germline CDR1 SNHLY, CDR2 FYNNEI. For the CDR3, the DNA is TGTGCCAGCAGTGAAACAGTCTCGAACACCGGGGAGCTGTTTTTT. This sequence encodes CASSETVSNTGELFF.

This clone has only a few counts. The chain employs TRBV29-1 and TRBJ1-2; D might be TRBD1 (6 bases). V lost 6 bases to trimming and J lost 5 bases, with 19 bases between them. The length of the CDR3 is 14 residues. Germline V lookup: CDR1 SQVTM, CDR2 ANQGSEA. In DNA, the CDR3 is TGCAGCGTACAATTGGACAGAAATCCATATGGCTACACCTTC. Translation gives CSVQLDRNPYGYTF.

The chain couples TRBV18 to TRBJ2-7; TRBD1 aligns across 7 bases. Germline V gene data show CDR1 as KGHSH and CDR2 as LQKENI. The ends lost 0 bases at V and 2 bases at J; junction bases unmatched: 1. CDR3 size: 14 residues. CDR3 DNA sequence: TGTGCCAGCTCACCACCGACAGGGACCTACGAGCAGTACTTC. Protein: CASSPPTGTYEQYF.

V usage is TRBV10-1 and J usage is TRBJ1-5, with D maybe TRBD1 (5 bases). The germline CDR1 and CDR2 sequences are WNHNN and SYGVQD (reference sequence). The CDR3 runs 16 residues. V was pared by 3 bases and J by 0 bases, with 12 bases between. DNA for the CDR3: TGCGCCAGCAGTGAATTACAGGCCTATAGCAATCAGCCCCAGCATTTT. Translation: CASSELQAYSNQPQHF.

The chain employs TRBV29-1 and TRBJ1-1; perhaps TRBD1 as D (5 bases). The CDR3 loop spans 12 amino acids. The V gene's germline CDR1 is SQVTM and CDR2 ANQGSEA. Trimming cost V 3 bases and J 6 bases, with 11 bases left between them. CDR3 region: CSVDRQGPEAFF. For the CDR3, the DNA is TGCAGCGTTGACCGCCAGGGCCCTGAAGCTTTCTTT.

The V gene is TRBV15, the J gene TRBJ1-6, with D possibly being TRBD1 (6 bases). Germline CDR1 reads LNHNV; CDR2 reads YYDKDF (reference sequence). This CDR3 contains 17 residues. The V gene lost 5 bases and the J gene lost 0 bases, with 14 bases spanning the gap. The CDR3 sequence: CATSPRQGSSYNSPLHF. Written as DNA, the CDR3 is TGTGCCACCAGCCCACGTCAGGGGAGCTCCTATAATTCACCCCTCCACTTT.

This chain joins TRBV6-2 or TRBV6-3 and TRBJ2-6; 11 nucleotides line up with TRBD1. CDR3 length equals 18 residues. With 4 bases clipped from V and 3 bases from J, the junction kept 8 bases outside the gene matches. The germline CDR1 and CDR2 sequences are MNHEY and SVGEGT. The CDR3: CASSSTRTGGGGANVLTF. The CDR3 DNA is TGTGCCAGCAGTTCGACTAGGACAGGGGGCGGTGGGGCCAACGTCCTGACTTTC.